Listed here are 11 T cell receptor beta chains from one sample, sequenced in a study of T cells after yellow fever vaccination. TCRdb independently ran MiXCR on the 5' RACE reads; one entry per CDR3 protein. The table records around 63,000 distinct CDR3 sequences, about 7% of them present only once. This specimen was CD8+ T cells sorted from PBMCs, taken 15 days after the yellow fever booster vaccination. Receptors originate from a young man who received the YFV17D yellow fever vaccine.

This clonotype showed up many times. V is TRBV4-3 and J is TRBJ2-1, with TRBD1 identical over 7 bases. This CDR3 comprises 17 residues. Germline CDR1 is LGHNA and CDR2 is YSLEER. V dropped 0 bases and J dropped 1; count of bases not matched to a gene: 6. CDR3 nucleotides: TGCGCCAGCAGCCAAGAAGCCTTGACAGGGTCCTACAATGAGCAGTTCTTC. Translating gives CASSQEALTGSYNEQFF.

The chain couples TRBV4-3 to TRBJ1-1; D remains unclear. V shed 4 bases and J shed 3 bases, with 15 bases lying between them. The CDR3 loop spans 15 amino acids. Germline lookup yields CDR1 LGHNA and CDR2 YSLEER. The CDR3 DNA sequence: TGCGCCAGCAGCCCAGGAGGACTTGGGGACACTGAAGCTTTCTTT. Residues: CASSPGGLGDTEAFF.

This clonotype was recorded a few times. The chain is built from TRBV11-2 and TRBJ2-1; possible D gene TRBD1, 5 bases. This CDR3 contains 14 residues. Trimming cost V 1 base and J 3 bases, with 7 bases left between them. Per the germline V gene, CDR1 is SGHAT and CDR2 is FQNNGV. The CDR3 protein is CASSLAGNYNEQFF. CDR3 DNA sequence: TGTGCCAGCAGCTTAGCAGGGAACTACAATGAGCAGTTCTTC. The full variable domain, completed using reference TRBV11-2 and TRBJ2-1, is EAGVAQSPRYKIIEKRQSVAFWCNPISGHATLYWYQQILGQGPKLLIQFQNNGVVDDSQLPKDRFSAERLKGVDSTLKIQPAKLEDSAVYLCASSLAGNYNEQFFGPGTRLTVL.

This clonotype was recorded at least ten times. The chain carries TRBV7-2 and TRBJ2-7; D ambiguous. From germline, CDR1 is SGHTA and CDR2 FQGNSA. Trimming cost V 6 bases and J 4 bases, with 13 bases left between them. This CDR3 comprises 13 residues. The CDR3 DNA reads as TGTGCCAGCAGTTCGTACCACGCTTACGAGCAGTACTTC. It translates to CASSSYHAYEQYF.

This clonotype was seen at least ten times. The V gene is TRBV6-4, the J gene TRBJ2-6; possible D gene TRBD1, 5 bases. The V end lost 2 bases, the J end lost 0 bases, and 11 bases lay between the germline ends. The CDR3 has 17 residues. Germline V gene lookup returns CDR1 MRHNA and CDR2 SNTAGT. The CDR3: CASSDTATASGANVLTF. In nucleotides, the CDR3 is TGTGCCAGCAGTGACACGGCGACAGCCTCTGGGGCCAACGTCCTGACTTTC.

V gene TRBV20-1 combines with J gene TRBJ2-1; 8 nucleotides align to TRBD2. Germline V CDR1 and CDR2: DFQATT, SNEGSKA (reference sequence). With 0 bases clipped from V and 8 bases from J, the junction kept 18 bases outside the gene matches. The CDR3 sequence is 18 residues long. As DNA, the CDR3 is TGCAGTGCTAGAGATGAATACGGGACTAGATTCCTAGTTGATGAGCAGTTCTTC. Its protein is CSARDEYGTRFLVDEQFF.

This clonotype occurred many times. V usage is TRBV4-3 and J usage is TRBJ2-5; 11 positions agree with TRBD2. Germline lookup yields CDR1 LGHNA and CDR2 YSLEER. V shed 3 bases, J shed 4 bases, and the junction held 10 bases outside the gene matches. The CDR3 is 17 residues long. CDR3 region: CASSQSIAGGPVETQYF. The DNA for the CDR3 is TGCGCCAGCAGCCAGAGTATAGCGGGAGGGCCGGTAGAGACCCAGTACTTC.

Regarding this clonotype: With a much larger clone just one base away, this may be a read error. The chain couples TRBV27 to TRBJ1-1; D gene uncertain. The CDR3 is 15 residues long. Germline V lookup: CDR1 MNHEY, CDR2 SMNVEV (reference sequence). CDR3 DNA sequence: TGTGCCAGCAGTTTATCCCTGAACATGAACACTGAAGCTTACTTT. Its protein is CASSLSLNMNTEAYF.

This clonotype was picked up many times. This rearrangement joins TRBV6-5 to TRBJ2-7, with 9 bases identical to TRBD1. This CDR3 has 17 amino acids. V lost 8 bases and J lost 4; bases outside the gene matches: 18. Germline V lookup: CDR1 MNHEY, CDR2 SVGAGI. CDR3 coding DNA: TGTGCCAGCCGAGGACAGGGGCCCGTCAACGGACGGTACGAGCAGTACTTC. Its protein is CASRGQGPVNGRYEQYF.

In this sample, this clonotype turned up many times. CDR3 DNA sequence: TGTGCCAGCAGCCCAGTCCAGGAGGTTTTCGAGCAGTACTTC. It codes for CASSPVQEVFEQYF. This chain connects TRBV6-2 or TRBV6-3 to TRBJ2-7, with a possible D match to TRBD2 (5 bases). There are 14 residues in the CDR3. CDR1 is MNHEY, CDR2 SVGEGT, per germline. V was trimmed by 6 bases and J by 6 bases, leaving 18 bases between them.

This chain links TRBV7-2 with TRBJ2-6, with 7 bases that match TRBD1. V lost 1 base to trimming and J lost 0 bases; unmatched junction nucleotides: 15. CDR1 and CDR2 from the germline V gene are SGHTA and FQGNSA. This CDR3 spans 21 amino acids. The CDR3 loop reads CASSLGSGTDYILSGANVLTF. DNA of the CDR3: TGTGCCAGCAGCTTAGGTTCCGGGACAGACTACATCCTCTCTGGGGCCAACGTCCTGACTTTC. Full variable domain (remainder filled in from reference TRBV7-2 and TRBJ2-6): GAGVSQSPSNKVTEKGKDVELRCDPISGHTALYWYRQSLGQGLEFLIYFQGNSAPDKSGLPSDRFSAERTGGSVSTLTIQRTQQEDSAVYLCASSLGSGTDYILSGANVLTFGAGSRLTVL.